The entry below describes one TCR beta chain. The CDR3 sequence is 13 residues long. The V gene lost 0 bases and the J gene lost 9 bases, with 10 bases spanning the gap. Germline-derived CDR1 and CDR2 are SGHRS and YFSETQ. The assay was immunoSEQ multiplex PCR, and TCRdb's table has in-frame clones only and misses some. The table records 400,000 to 450,000 clones, 92% of them present only once. These data come from a study of Ad26.COV2.S vaccination and SARS-CoV-2 variants. Study information: Enrollment placed the donor in the COV1001 Ad26.COV2.S trial arm.

Specified treatment: about 20 received Ad26.COV2.S at low or high dose, single or two shots; roughly five received placebo; per-sample allocation not given. The investigators took samples on day 63 after the first vaccine or placebo injection. The TCR sequence derives from a person between 18 and 60 years old who received the Ad26.COV2.S COVID-19 vaccine or a placebo. This material consisted of peripheral blood, taken in a trial of Ad26.COV2.S vaccine versus placebo. This chain uses TRBV5-1 with TRBJ2-1; D gene uncertain. This CDR3 reads CASSLVNFGEQFF. The CDR3 DNA reads TGCGCCAGCAGCTTGGTCAATTTCGGTGAGCAGTTCTTC.